This TCR beta chain was captured by sequencing in a study of siplizumab effects on memory and regulatory T cells. Whole-study results and caveats: Solely a minor proportion of alloreactive clones could be assigned to unstimulated subsets.

In the case of this clone: The antigen remains unidentified.

Using immunoSEQ multiplex PCR, the repertoire was profiled, and TCRdb retains in-frame clones only, with some absent. This sample has more than 85,000 clones; roughly 94% occur once, and the top ten carry under 0.75%. Germline CDR1 SGHVS, CDR2 FQNEAQ. The V end was cut by 1 base, the J end by 9 bases, with 10 bases between. The CDR3 totals 13 residues. Sequencing input: Tregs sorted from blood. The chain uses TRBV7-8 and TRBJ1-5; maybe TRBD1 (5 bases). This TCR came from a human donor in good health. The CDR3 region is CASSLDGTGPQHF. The CDR3 coding sequence is TGTGCCAGCAGCTTAGACGGGACTGGGCCCCAGCATTTT.